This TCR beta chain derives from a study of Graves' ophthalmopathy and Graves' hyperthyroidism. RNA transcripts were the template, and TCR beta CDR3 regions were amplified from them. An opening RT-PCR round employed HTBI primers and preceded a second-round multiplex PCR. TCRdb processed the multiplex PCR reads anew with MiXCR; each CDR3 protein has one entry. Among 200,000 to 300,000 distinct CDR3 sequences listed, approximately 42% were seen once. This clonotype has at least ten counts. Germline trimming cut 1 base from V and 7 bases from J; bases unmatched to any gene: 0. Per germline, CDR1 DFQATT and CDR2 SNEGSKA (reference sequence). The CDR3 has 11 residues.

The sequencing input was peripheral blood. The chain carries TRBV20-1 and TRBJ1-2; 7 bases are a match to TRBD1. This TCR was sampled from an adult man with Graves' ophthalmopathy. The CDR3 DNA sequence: TGCAGTGCTAGAGGACAGGGTGGCTACACCTTC. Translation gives CSARGQGGYTF.